Presented here are 9 T cell receptor beta chains from one specimen sequenced in a study of HIV-infected patients and healthy controls. TCRdb itself ran the 5' RACE reads through MiXCR, one entry per CDR3 protein. The sample carries 15,000 to 20,000 distinct CDR3 sequences, roughly a fifth recorded once. Sequences were obtained from CD8+ T cells from blood. The receptors derive from a human donor in good health.

V gene TRBV19 combines with J gene TRBJ2-7; TRBD2 agrees at 9 bases. Germline V CDR1 and CDR2: LNHDA, SQIVND (reference sequence). This CDR3 spans 14 amino acids. The J segment lost 3 bases and the V segment lost 5 bases, leaving 5 bases of the junction unmatched. CDR3 bases: TGTGCCAGTAGTTTGATAGCGGGAGACTACGAGCAGTACTTC. Translating gives CASSLIAGDYEQYF.

This chain joins TRBV12-3 or TRBV12-4 and TRBJ1-1, with TRBD1 as a possible D gene (6 bases). Trimming took 5 bases from V and 0 from J, leaving 10 bases between them. This CDR3 comprises 14 residues. The DNA of the CDR3 is TGTGCCAGCAGTCCGGACAGAGTGAACACTGAAGCTTTCTTT. Residues: CASSPDRVNTEAFF.

The chain recombines TRBV5-5 with TRBJ1-2, with 9 bases that match TRBD1. The V gene end was trimmed by 4 bases and the J gene end by 1 base; junction bases not matched to a gene: 14. This CDR3 spans 18 amino acids. Germline values: CDR1 SGHKS, CDR2 YYEKEE (reference sequence). The CDR3 DNA follows: TGTGCCAGCAGCCCGATACAGGGGGCCATGTTCGTTAACTATGGCTACACCTTC. It specifies CASSPIQGAMFVNYGYTF.

V and J are TRBV7-3 and TRBJ1-1; no reliable D call. Germline V gene data show CDR1 as SGHTA and CDR2 as FQGTGA. V was pared by 1 base and J by 5 bases, with 14 bases between. The CDR3 is 15 amino acids. This chain's CDR3 is CASSLNPFLPTEAFF. The CDR3 DNA follows: TGTGCCAGCAGCTTAAACCCCTTTCTACCGACTGAAGCTTTCTTT.

The rearrangement joins TRBV30 to TRBJ1-5; D may be TRBD1 (5 bases). The ends were cut back, 1 base at V and 0 bases at J, with 13 bases in the middle. The CDR3 length is 16 residues. Germline CDR1 GTSNPN, CDR2 SVGIG (reference sequence). CDR3 DNA sequence: TGTGCCTGGAGTGGGGCTCCCGGGGCTAGCAATCAGCCCCAGCATTTT. Amino acid sequence: CAWSGAPGASNQPQHF.

The J gene is TRBJ1-2, the V gene TRBV29-1; no clear D. Trimming left V 4 bases short and J 2 bases short, with 14 bases between. The CDR3 covers 14 residues. Germline loops: CDR1 SQVTM, CDR2 ANQGSEA. The CDR3 DNA reads as TGCAGCGTTGTGAAATTAACAGAAAACTATGGCTACACCTTC. Translation gives CSVVKLTENYGYTF.

This clonotype appeared a few times. The V gene is TRBV20-1, the J gene TRBJ2-7; 10 nucleotides match TRBD1. The CDR3 covers 17 residues. J was trimmed by 3 bases and V by 3 bases; bases with no gene match: 14. Germline lookup yields CDR1 DFQATT and CDR2 SNEGSKA (reference sequence). The CDR3 bases are TGCAGTGCTAGCCCCACCATGAGGACAGGGGGTTTCTACGAGCAGTACTTC. As protein: CSASPTMRTGGFYEQYF.

The genes are TRBV15 and TRBJ1-1; no definite D call. This CDR3 region has 13 residues. CDR1 and CDR2 (germline): LNHNV, YYDKDF (reference sequence). Trimming removed 9 bases from V and 0 bases from J, with 11 bases in between. The CDR3 loop reads CATKVGMNTEAFF. The CDR3 DNA reads TGTGCCACGAAGGTGGGAATGAACACTGAAGCTTTCTTT.

At least ten counts were recorded for this clonotype. This sequence joins TRBV6-5 and TRBJ2-3; D is possibly TRBD2 (7 bases). Germline V lookup: CDR1 MNHEY, CDR2 SVGAGI. Trimming pared 7 bases from V and 2 bases from J, leaving 22 bases between. The CDR3 consists of 17 residues. CDR3 in amino acids: CASTASRGAPYTDTQYF. The CDR3 nucleotides are TGTGCCAGCACCGCAAGCCGGGGGGCACCGTACACAGATACGCAGTATTTT.